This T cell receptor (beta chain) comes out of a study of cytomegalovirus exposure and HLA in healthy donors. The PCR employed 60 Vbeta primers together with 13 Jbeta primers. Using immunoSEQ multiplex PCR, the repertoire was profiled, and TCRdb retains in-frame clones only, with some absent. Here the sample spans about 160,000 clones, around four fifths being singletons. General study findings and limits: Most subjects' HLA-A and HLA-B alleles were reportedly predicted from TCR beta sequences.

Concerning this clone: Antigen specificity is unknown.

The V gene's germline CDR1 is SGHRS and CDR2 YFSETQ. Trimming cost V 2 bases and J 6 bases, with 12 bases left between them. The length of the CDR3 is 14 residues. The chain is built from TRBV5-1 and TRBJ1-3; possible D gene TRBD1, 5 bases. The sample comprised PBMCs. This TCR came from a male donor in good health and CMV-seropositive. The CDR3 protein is CASSFGQGTNTIYF. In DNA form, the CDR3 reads TGCGCCAGCAGCTTTGGGCAGGGAACAAACACCATATATTTT. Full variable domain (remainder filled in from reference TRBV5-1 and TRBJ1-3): KAGVTQTPRYLIKTRGQQVTLSCSPISGHRSVSWYQQTPGQGLQFLFEYFSETQRNKGNFPGRFSGRQFSNSRSEMNVSTLELGDSALYLCASSFGQGTNTIYFGEGSWLTVV.